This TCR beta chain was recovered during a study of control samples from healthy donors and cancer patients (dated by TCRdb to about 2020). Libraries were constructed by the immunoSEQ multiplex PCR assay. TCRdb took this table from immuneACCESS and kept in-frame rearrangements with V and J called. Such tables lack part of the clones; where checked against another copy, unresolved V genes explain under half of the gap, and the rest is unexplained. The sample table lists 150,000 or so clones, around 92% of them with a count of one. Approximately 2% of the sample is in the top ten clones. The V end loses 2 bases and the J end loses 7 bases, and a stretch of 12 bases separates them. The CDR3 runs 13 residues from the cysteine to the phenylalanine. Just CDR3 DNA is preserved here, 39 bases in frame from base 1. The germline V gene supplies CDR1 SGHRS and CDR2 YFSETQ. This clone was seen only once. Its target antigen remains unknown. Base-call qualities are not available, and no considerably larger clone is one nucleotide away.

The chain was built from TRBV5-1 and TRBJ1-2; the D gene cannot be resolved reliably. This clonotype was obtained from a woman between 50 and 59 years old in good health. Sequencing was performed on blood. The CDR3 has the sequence CASSFTWDGGYTF. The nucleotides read TGCGCCAGCAGCTTTACGTGGGATGGTGGCTACACCTTC.